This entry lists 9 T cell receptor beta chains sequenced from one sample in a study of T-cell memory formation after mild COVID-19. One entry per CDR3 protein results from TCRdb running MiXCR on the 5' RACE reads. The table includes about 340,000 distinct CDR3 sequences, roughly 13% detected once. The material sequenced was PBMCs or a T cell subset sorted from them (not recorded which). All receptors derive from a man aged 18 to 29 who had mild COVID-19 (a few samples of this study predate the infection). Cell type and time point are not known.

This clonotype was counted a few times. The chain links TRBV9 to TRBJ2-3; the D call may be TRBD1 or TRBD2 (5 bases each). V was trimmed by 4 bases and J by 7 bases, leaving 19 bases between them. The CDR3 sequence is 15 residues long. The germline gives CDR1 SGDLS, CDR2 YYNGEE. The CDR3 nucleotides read TGTGCCAGCAGCCCTTCGGGGCTAGACCCGTATACGCAGTATTTT. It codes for CASSPSGLDPYTQYF.

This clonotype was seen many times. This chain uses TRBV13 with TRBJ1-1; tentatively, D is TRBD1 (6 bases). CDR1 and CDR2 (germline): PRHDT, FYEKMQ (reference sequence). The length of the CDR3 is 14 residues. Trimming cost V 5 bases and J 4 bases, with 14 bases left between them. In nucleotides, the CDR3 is TGTGCCAGCAGCACCCAGGGGAGGGGCACTGAAGCTTTCTTT. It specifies CASSTQGRGTEAFF.

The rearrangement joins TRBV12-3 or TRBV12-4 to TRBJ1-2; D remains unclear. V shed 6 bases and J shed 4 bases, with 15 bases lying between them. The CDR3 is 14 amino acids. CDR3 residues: CASSQAWQSYGYTF. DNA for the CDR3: TGTGCCAGCAGCCAGGCGTGGCAGAGCTATGGCTACACCTTC.

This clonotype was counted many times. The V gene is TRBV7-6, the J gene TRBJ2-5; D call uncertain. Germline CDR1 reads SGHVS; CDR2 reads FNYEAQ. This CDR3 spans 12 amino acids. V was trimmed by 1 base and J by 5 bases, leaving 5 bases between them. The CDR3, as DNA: TGTGCCAGCAGCTTAGATCCGGAGACCCAGTACTTC. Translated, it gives CASSLDPETQYF.

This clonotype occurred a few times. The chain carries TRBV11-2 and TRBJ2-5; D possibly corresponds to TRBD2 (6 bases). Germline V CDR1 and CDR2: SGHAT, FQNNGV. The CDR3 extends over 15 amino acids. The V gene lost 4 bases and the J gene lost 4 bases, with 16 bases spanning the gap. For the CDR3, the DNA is TGTGCCAGCAGCTCACCTGGGGGGAGAGGAGAGACCCAGTACTTC. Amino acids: CASSSPGGRGETQYF.

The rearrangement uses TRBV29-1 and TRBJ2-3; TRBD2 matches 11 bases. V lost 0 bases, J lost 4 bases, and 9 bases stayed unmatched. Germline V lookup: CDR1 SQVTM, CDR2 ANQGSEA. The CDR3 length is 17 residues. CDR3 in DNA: TGCAGCGTTGAAGATCAGTTGACTAGCGGGGTATCAGATACGCAGTATTTT. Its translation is CSVEDQLTSGVSDTQYF.

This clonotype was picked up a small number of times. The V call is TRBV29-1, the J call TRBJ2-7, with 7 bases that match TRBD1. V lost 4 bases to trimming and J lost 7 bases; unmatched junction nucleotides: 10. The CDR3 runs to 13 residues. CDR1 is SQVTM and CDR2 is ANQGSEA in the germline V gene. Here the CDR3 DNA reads TGCAGCGTTGCCCCGGACAGGCTTTATGAGCAGTACTTC. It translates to CSVAPDRLYEQYF.

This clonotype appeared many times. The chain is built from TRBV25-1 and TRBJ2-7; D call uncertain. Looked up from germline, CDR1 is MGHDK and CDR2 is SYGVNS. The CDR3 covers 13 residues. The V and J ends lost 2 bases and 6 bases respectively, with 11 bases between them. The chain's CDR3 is CASSELWGAEQYF. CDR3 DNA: TGTGCCAGCAGTGAACTTTGGGGTGCCGAGCAGTACTTC.

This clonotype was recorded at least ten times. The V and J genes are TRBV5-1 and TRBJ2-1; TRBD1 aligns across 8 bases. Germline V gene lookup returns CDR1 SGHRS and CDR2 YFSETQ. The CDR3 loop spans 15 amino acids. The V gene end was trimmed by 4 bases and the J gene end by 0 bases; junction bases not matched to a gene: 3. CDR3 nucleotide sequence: TGCGCCAGCAGCGAACAGGGGGACTCCTACAATGAGCAGTTCTTC. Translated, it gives CASSEQGDSYNEQFF.